This is a list of T cell receptor beta chains from one sample in a study of CD8 T cells in ankylosing spondylitis. TCRdb analysed the 5' RACE reads with MiXCR anew, one entry per CDR3 protein. The table has 750,000 to 850,000 distinct CDR3 sequences, 12% seen once. The source material was blood, either unsorted or a sorted T cell fraction (not recorded which). These receptors were collected from a male donor with ankylosing spondylitis. Each CDR3 is given with its conserved first and last residue. Each record gives: D gene, CDR3 length, V gene, J gene, clone size, CDR3 protein, CDR3 DNA. A D gene is named only where the DNA matches it firmly. Size is stated for part of the rows, as once, few or many counts, or as a class when the clone is expanded.

>-|15|TRBV20-1|TRBJ2-1|many
CSARDPLGVGNEQFF
TGCAGTGCTAGAGATCCGTTGGGTGTCGGCAATGAGCAGTTCTTC
>-|16|TRBV6-5|TRBJ1-6|-
CASSRSGRGSDSPLHF
TGTGCCAGCAGTCGCTCGGGTAGGGGCAGCGATTCACCCCTCCACTTT
>-|13|TRBV20-1|TRBJ2-2|few
CGAPGRRTGELFF
TGCGGAGCACCGGGGCGACGGACCGGGGAGCTGTTTTTT
>-|14|TRBV20-1|TRBJ2-7|many
CSVVVAGTSYEQYF
TGCAGCGTGGTGGTGGCGGGGACCTCCTACGAGCAGTACTTC
>-|13|TRBV20-1|TRBJ2-3|many
CSAREVNTDTQYF
TGCAGTGCTAGGGAGGTAAACACAGATACGCAGTATTTT
>TRBD2|14|TRBV7-2|TRBJ2-7|few
CASRRGLAEYEQYF
TGTGCCAGCAGGAGAGGCCTAGCGGAGTACGAGCAGTACTTC
>-|14|TRBV7-2|TRBJ2-7|-
CASSPGTSAGEQYF
TGTGCCAGCAGCCCTGGGACTTCCGCAGGGGAGCAGTACTTC
>-|13|TRBV6-1|TRBJ1-5|few
CASLGRGNQPQHF
TGTGCCAGCCTCGGAAGGGGCAATCAGCCCCAGCATTTT
>-|16|TRBV20-1|TRBJ2-3|-
CSARATRQARTDTQYF
TGCAGTGCTAGAGCCACGAGACAAGCGCGCACAGATACGCAGTATTTT
>TRBD2|17|TRBV7-2|TRBJ2-7|-
CASSKGLAGGINYEQYF
TGTGCCAGCAGCAAGGGACTAGCGGGAGGGATTAACTACGAGCAGTACTTC
>TRBD2|14|TRBV5-1|TRBJ2-5|few
CASSLAGTTETQYF
TGCGCCAGCAGCTTGGCCGGGACTACAGAGACCCAGTACTTC
>-|10|TRBV20-1|TRBJ1-5|few
CSASEQPQHF
TGCAGTGCTAGTGAACAGCCCCAGCATTTT
>-|13|TRBV12-3/TRBV12-4|TRBJ1-2|few
CASSKRANYGYTF
TGTGCCAGCAGCAAGAGGGCGAACTATGGCTACACCTTC
>TRBD1|15|TRBV15|TRBJ2-7|-
CATSRGQGGVYEQYF
TGTGCCACCAGCAGGGGACAGGGTGGAGTATACGAGCAGTACTTC
>-|15|TRBV7-2|TRBJ2-7|few
CASSLKVTDSYEQYF
TGTGCCAGCAGCTTAAAAGTGACAGACTCCTACGAGCAGTACTTC
>-|15|TRBV7-2|TRBJ2-3|-
CASSHGASGTDTQYF
TGTGCCAGCAGCCACGGCGCTAGCGGCACAGATACGCAGTATTTT
>-|14|TRBV10-3|TRBJ2-7|many
CAISESRQGYEQYF
TGTGCCATCAGTGAGAGTAGGCAGGGCTACGAGCAGTACTTC
>-|15|TRBV28|TRBJ1-1|few
CASSLRDPGGPEAFF
TGTGCCAGCAGTTTACGCGACCCCGGCGGCCCTGAAGCTTTCTTT
>TRBD2|15|TRBV5-1|TRBJ2-7|-
CASSLVAGVIYEQYF
TGCGCCAGCAGCTTGGTGGCGGGAGTCATTTACGAGCAGTACTTC
>-|16|TRBV5-1|TRBJ2-1|-
CASSKDRLSSYNEQFF
TGCGCCAGCAGTAAGGACAGACTGAGCTCCTACAATGAGCAGTTCTTC